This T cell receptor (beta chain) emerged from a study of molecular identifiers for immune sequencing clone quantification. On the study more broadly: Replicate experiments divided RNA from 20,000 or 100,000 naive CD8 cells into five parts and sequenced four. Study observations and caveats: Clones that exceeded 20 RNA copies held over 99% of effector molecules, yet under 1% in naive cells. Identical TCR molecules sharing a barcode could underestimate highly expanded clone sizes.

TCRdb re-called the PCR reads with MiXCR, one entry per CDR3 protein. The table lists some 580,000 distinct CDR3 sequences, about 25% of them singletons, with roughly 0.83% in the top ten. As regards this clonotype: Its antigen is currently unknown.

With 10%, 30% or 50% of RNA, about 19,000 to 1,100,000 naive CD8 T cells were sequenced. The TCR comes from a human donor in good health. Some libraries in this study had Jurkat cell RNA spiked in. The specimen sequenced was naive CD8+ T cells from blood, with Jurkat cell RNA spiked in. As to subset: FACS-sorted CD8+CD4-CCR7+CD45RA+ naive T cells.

For the CDR3, the DNA is TGTGCCAGTTATAACGGGGTCCTCGGCTACACCTTC. Translating it yields CASYNGVLGYTF. This chain links TRBV19 with TRBJ1-2; no firm D call. Germline loops: CDR1 LNHDA, CDR2 SQIVND (reference sequence). The CDR3 runs to 12 residues. The V gene lost 8 bases and the J gene lost 8 bases, with 15 bases spanning the gap. Using reference TRBV19 and TRBJ1-2 for the parts outside the CDR3, the full variable domain is DGGITQSPKYLFRKEGQNVTLSCEQNLNHDAMYWYRQDPGQGLRLIYYSQIVNDFQKGDIAEGYSVSREKKESFPLTVTSAQKNPTAFYLCASYNGVLGYTFGSGTRLTVV.